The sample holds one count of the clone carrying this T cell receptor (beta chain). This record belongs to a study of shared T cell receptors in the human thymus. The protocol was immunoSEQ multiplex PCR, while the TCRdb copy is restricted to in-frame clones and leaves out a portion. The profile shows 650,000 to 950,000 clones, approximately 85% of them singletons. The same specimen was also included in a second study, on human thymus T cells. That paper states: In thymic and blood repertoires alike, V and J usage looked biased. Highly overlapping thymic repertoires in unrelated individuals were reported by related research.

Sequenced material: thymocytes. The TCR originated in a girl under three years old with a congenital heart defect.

The CDR3 loop reads CASSQDAAGNYGYTF. DNA of the CDR3: TGCGCCAGCAGCCAAGACGCCGCCGGGAACTATGGCTACACCTTC. The chain recombines TRBV4-1 with TRBJ1-2; D is unresolved. Trimming cost V 0 bases and J 2 bases, with 10 bases left between them. Germline loops: CDR1 MGHRA, CDR2 YSYEKL. This CDR3 spans 15 amino acids.